This TCR beta chain was found in a study of CD8 T cells in ankylosing spondylitis. Findings and caveats of the study: For ankylosing spondylitis blood, a TCR beta motif of about eight highly homologous variants appeared characteristic. Enrichment of disease-linked clones was reportedly significant in matched ankylosing spondylitis synovial fluid.

CDR3 length equals 15 residues. The ends lost 3 bases at V and 5 bases at J; junction bases unmatched: 8. Per the germline V gene, CDR1 is LGHNA and CDR2 is YSLEER. TCRdb called the 5' RACE reads again in MiXCR, with one record for every CDR3 protein. The table has around 890,000 distinct CDR3 sequences, about 10% seen once. A single count supports this clonotype. Its specificity is not known. The chain links TRBV4-3 to TRBJ2-5, with 8 positions matching TRBD2. The receptor comes from a male donor with ankylosing spondylitis. The source material was blood, either unsorted or a sorted T cell fraction (not recorded which). The CDR3 reads CASSQAGGGRETQYF. In DNA form, the CDR3 reads TGCGCCAGCAGCCAGGCTGGCGGGGGGCGGGAGACCCAGTACTTC.